The rows below give T cell receptor beta chains drawn from one sample of a study of PD-1 blockade in mismatch repair-deficient tumors. Their target antigens are unknown. TCRdb's copy holds only in-frame clones and misses some; the assay was immunoSEQ multiplex PCR. The sample records thousands of clones, roughly 88% being singletons. The material sequenced was cells cultured in vitro, taken from a patient treated with pembrolizumab. These receptor sequences come from an adult with mismatch repair-deficient cancer. CDR3s include the opening cysteine and the closing phenylalanine or tryptophan. The D gene is left open where the match is weak. Clone size is not always given. Where it is, it says once, few, many or a class for expanded clones.

d_gene: TRBD2
abundance: -
len: 15
v_gene: TRBV11-3
j_gene: TRBJ2-3
CDR3aa: CASSEPGLAVDTQYF
CDR3nt: TGTGCCAGCAGCGAGCCGGGACTAGCGGTAGATACGCAGTATTTT

d_gene: TRBD1
abundance: -
len: 16
v_gene: TRBV11-3
j_gene: TRBJ1-2
CDR3aa: CASSSGTGNHRHGYTF
CDR3nt: TGTGCCAGCAGCTCCGGGACAGGGAACCACCGCCATGGCTACACCTTC

d_gene: TRBD1
abundance: -
len: 16
v_gene: TRBV15
j_gene: TRBJ1-4
CDR3aa: CATSRGVGTGNEKLFF
CDR3nt: TGTGCCACCAGCAGAGGTGTCGGGACAGGGAATGAAAAACTGTTTTTT

d_gene: -
abundance: -
len: 11
v_gene: TRBV19
j_gene: TRBJ2-7
CDR3aa: CATAVGVARYF
CDR3nt: TGTGCCACCGCTGTAGGGGTAGCGCGGTACTTC

d_gene: TRBD1
abundance: -
len: 14
v_gene: TRBV10-2
j_gene: TRBJ1-5
CDR3aa: CASSGQGNHQPQHF
CDR3nt: TGCGCCAGCAGCGGACAGGGGAACCATCAGCCCCAGCATTTT

d_gene: TRBD1
abundance: -
len: 14
v_gene: TRBV10-3
j_gene: TRBJ2-7
CDR3aa: CATQVGQGSYEQYF
CDR3nt: TGTGCCACCCAAGTGGGACAGGGGTCCTACGAGCAGTACTTC

d_gene: -
abundance: -
len: 15
v_gene: TRBV6-5
j_gene: TRBJ1-6
CDR3aa: CASSYSSGSSSPLHF
CDR3nt: TGTGCCAGCAGTTACTCTTCGGGGTCCTCTTCACCCCTCCACTTT

d_gene: -
abundance: -
len: 14
v_gene: TRBV18
j_gene: TRBJ2-5
CDR3aa: CASSPPGYGETQYF
CDR3nt: TGTGCCAGCTCACCACCCGGGTATGGAGAGACCCAGTACTTC

d_gene: -
abundance: -
len: 15
v_gene: TRBV11-3
j_gene: TRBJ2-3
CDR3aa: CASSSGRVSTDTQYF
CDR3nt: TGTGCCAGCAGCTCCGGACGGGTTAGCACAGATACGCAGTATTTT

d_gene: TRBD1
abundance: once
len: 13
v_gene: TRBV6-5
j_gene: TRBJ1-5
CDR3aa: CASGTGFQQPQHF
CDR3nt: TGTGCCAGCGGGACAGGGTTTCAGCAGCCCCAGCATTTT

d_gene: -
abundance: -
len: 14
v_gene: TRBV5-4
j_gene: TRBJ2-3
CDR3aa: CASSPDQATDTQYF
CDR3nt: TGTGCCAGCAGCCCCGACCAGGCCACAGATACGCAGTATTTT

d_gene: -
abundance: -
len: 11
v_gene: TRBV20-1
j_gene: TRBJ2-5
CDR3aa: CSAIIGETQYF
CDR3nt: TGCAGTGCCATTATTGGGGAGACCCAGTACTTC

d_gene: TRBD1
abundance: once
len: 16
v_gene: TRBV28
j_gene: TRBJ2-5
CDR3aa: CASSARQGNYQETQYF
CDR3nt: TGTGCCAGCAGTGCACGACAGGGGAATTACCAAGAGACCCAGTACTTC

d_gene: TRBD1
abundance: -
len: 16
v_gene: TRBV9
j_gene: TRBJ2-7
CDR3aa: CASSVGWSQGAYEQYF
CDR3nt: TGTGCCAGCAGCGTAGGGTGGAGTCAGGGGGCGTACGAGCAGTACTTC

d_gene: TRBD1
abundance: -
len: 15
v_gene: TRBV27
j_gene: TRBJ1-1
CDR3aa: CASSPDRATNTEAFF
CDR3nt: TGTGCCAGCAGTCCGGACAGGGCTACGAACACTGAAGCTTTCTTT

d_gene: -
abundance: -
len: 12
v_gene: TRBV6-5
j_gene: TRBJ2-7
CDR3aa: CASSQTGYEQYF
CDR3nt: TGTGCCAGCAGTCAGACAGGCTACGAGCAGTACTTC

d_gene: TRBD1
abundance: -
len: 13
v_gene: TRBV30
j_gene: TRBJ1-2
CDR3aa: CAWSGQGIYGYTF
CDR3nt: TGTGCCTGGAGTGGACAGGGGATCTATGGCTACACCTTC

d_gene: -
abundance: -
len: 11
v_gene: TRBV7-2
j_gene: TRBJ1-2
CDR3aa: CASISLGFYTF
CDR3nt: TGTGCCAGCATTTCCTTGGGGTTCTACACCTTC

d_gene: TRBD2
abundance: -
len: 15
v_gene: TRBV6-4
j_gene: TRBJ2-3
CDR3aa: CASSVNSGSTDTQYF
CDR3nt: TGTGCCAGCAGTGTTAATAGCGGGAGCACAGATACGCAGTATTTT

d_gene: -
abundance: -
len: 15
v_gene: TRBV4-1
j_gene: TRBJ2-7
CDR3aa: CASSQLAGYSYEQYF
CDR3nt: TGCGCCAGCAGCCAACTGGCGGGATACTCCTACGAGCAGTACTTC

d_gene: -
abundance: -
len: 16
v_gene: TRBV5-1
j_gene: TRBJ2-3
CDR3aa: CASSSIQGLATDTQYF
CDR3nt: TGCGCCAGCAGCTCCATCCAGGGGCTCGCCACAGATACGCAGTATTTT

d_gene: -
abundance: -
len: 16
v_gene: TRBV5-1
j_gene: TRBJ1-4
CDR3aa: CASSLARQNNNEKLFF
CDR3nt: TGCGCCAGCAGCTTGGCTCGACAGAATAATAATGAAAAACTGTTTTTT

d_gene: TRBD1
abundance: -
len: 14
v_gene: TRBV30
j_gene: TRBJ1-5
CDR3aa: CAWSPGQGNQPQHF
CDR3nt: TGTGCCTGGAGTCCGGGACAGGGCAATCAGCCCCAGCATTTT

d_gene: -
abundance: -
len: 13
v_gene: TRBV5-4
j_gene: TRBJ2-5
CDR3aa: CASSLSPAETQYF
CDR3nt: TGTGCCAGCAGCTTGTCTCCCGCGGAGACCCAGTACTTC

d_gene: TRBD1
abundance: -
len: 14
v_gene: TRBV15
j_gene: TRBJ2-1
CDR3aa: CATSRGQGDNEQFF
CDR3nt: TGTGCCACCAGCAGGGGACAGGGGGACAATGAGCAGTTCTTC

d_gene: TRBD1
abundance: -
len: 18
v_gene: TRBV12-5
j_gene: TRBJ1-5
CDR3aa: CASGFERDRPYSNQPQHF
CDR3nt: TGTGCTAGTGGTTTCGAAAGGGACAGGCCATATAGCAATCAGCCCCAGCATTTT

d_gene: -
abundance: -
len: 15
v_gene: TRBV30
j_gene: TRBJ2-3
CDR3aa: CAWNGQSWVADTQYF
CDR3nt: TGTGCCTGGAATGGACAGTCATGGGTCGCAGATACGCAGTATTTT

d_gene: TRBD2
abundance: -
len: 15
v_gene: TRBV7-3
j_gene: TRBJ2-1
CDR3aa: CASSTSGLAGGEQFF
CDR3nt: TGTGCCAGCAGCACTTCGGGACTAGCGGGGGGTGAGCAGTTCTTC

d_gene: -
abundance: -
len: 14
v_gene: TRBV29-1
j_gene: TRBJ2-1
CDR3aa: CSVRGGEIYNEQFF
CDR3nt: TGCAGCGTTCGCGGGGGCGAAATTTACAATGAGCAGTTCTTC

d_gene: -
abundance: -
len: 14
v_gene: TRBV6-5
j_gene: TRBJ2-3
CDR3aa: CASSYRREADTQYF
CDR3nt: TGTGCCAGCAGTTACCGAAGGGAGGCAGATACGCAGTATTTT

d_gene: -
abundance: medium-sized
len: 15
v_gene: TRBV2
j_gene: TRBJ1-3
CDR3aa: CASSGGVNSGNTIYF
CDR3nt: TGTGCCAGCAGTGGAGGAGTGAATTCTGGAAACACCATATATTTT

d_gene: -
abundance: -
len: 15
v_gene: TRBV15
j_gene: TRBJ1-3
CDR3aa: CATSRDLGYGNTIYF
CDR3nt: TGTGCCACCAGCAGAGATCTGGGGTACGGAAACACCATATATTTT

d_gene: TRBD1
abundance: once
len: 16
v_gene: TRBV30
j_gene: TRBJ1-1
CDR3aa: CAWRPGTGFSNTEAFF
CDR3nt: TGTGCCTGGAGACCCGGGACAGGGTTTTCGAACACTGAAGCTTTCTTT

d_gene: TRBD2
abundance: -
len: 16
v_gene: TRBV11-3
j_gene: TRBJ2-7
CDR3aa: CASSSRTSGSSYEQYF
CDR3nt: TGTGCCAGCAGCAGCCGGACTAGCGGGAGCTCCTACGAGCAGTACTTC

d_gene: -
abundance: -
len: 16
v_gene: TRBV2
j_gene: TRBJ2-1
CDR3aa: CASSESPRRRDNEQFF
CDR3nt: TGTGCCAGCAGTGAAAGTCCTCGCAGGCGGGACAATGAGCAGTTCTTC

d_gene: TRBD2
abundance: -
len: 15
v_gene: TRBV28
j_gene: TRBJ2-2
CDR3aa: CASSPGTSNTGELFF
CDR3nt: TGTGCCAGCAGTCCCGGGACTAGTAACACCGGGGAGCTGTTTTTT

d_gene: TRBD1
abundance: -
len: 16
v_gene: TRBV6-1
j_gene: TRBJ1-5
CDR3aa: CASSEAGGTGPQPQHF
CDR3nt: TGTGCCAGCAGTGAAGCGGGGGGGACAGGTCCTCAGCCCCAGCATTTT

d_gene: TRBD2
abundance: -
len: 14
v_gene: TRBV7-2
j_gene: TRBJ2-5
CDR3aa: CASSLGSGRETQYF
CDR3nt: TGTGCCAGCAGCTTGGGTAGCGGGAGGGAGACCCAGTACTTC

d_gene: -
abundance: -
len: 13
v_gene: TRBV30
j_gene: TRBJ1-5
CDR3aa: CAWSVDSNQPQHF
CDR3nt: TGTGCCTGGAGTGTAGACAGCAATCAGCCCCAGCATTTT

d_gene: TRBD2
abundance: -
len: 15
v_gene: TRBV28
j_gene: TRBJ2-7
CDR3aa: CASSKAGGRWYEQYF
CDR3nt: TGTGCCAGCAGTAAAGCGGGAGGGAGGTGGTACGAGCAGTACTTC

d_gene: -
abundance: -
len: 15
v_gene: TRBV7-9
j_gene: TRBJ2-4
CDR3aa: CASSLSSPSTNIQYF
CDR3nt: TGTGCCAGCAGCCTAAGTTCCCCTAGTACAAACATTCAGTACTTC

d_gene: -
abundance: -
len: 15
v_gene: TRBV7-3
j_gene: TRBJ2-3
CDR3aa: CASSSFRARTDTQYF
CDR3nt: TGTGCCAGCAGCTCCTTCAGGGCTCGCACAGATACGCAGTATTTT

d_gene: -
abundance: -
len: 14
v_gene: TRBV5-1
j_gene: TRBJ1-4
CDR3aa: CASSSGLQREKLFF
CDR3nt: TGCGCCAGCAGCTCCGGGTTACAGAGGGAAAAACTGTTTTTT

d_gene: TRBD1
abundance: -
len: 17
v_gene: TRBV4-1
j_gene: TRBJ2-1
CDR3aa: CASSQGAGTGFGNEQFF
CDR3nt: TGCGCCAGCAGCCAAGGAGCCGGGACAGGGTTTGGCAATGAGCAGTTCTTC